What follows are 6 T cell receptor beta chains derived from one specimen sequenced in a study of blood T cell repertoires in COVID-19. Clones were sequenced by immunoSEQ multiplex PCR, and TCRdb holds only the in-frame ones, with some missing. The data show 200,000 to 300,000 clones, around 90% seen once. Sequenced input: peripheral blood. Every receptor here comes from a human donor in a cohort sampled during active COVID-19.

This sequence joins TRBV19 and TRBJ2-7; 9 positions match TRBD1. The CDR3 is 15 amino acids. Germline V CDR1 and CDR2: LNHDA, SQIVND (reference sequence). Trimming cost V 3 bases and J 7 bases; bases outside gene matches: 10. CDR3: CASSIFPPTGGEQYF. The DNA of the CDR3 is TGTGCCAGTAGTATTTTCCCCCCGACAGGGGGTGAGCAGTACTTC.

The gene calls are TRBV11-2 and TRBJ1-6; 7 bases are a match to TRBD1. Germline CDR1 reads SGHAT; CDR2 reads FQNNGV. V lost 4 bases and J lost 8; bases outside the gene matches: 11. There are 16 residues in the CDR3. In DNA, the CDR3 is TGTGCCAGCAGCTCCTCCGGGACAGCGGGGGATTCACCCCTCCACTTT. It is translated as CASSSSGTAGDSPLHF.

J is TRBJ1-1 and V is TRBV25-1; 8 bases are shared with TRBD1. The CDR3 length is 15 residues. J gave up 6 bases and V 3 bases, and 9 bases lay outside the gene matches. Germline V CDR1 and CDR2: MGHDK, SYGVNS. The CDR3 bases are TGTGCCAGCAGTGACCGTAGGACAGGGAGTTCTGAAGCTTTCTTT. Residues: CASSDRRTGSSEAFF. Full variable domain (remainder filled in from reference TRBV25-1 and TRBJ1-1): EADIYQTPRYLVIGTGKKITLECSQTMGHDKMYWYQQDPGMELHLIHYSYGVNSTEKGDLSSESTVSRIRTEHFPLTLESARPSHTSQYLCASSDRRTGSSEAFFGQGTRLTVV.

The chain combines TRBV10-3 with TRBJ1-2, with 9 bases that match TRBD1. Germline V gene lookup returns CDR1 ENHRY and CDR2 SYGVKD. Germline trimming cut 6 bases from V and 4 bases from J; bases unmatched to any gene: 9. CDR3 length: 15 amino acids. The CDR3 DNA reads TGTGCCATCAGAGGTACAGGGGGCGCGGGCTATGGCTACACCTTC. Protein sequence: CAIRGTGGAGYGYTF.

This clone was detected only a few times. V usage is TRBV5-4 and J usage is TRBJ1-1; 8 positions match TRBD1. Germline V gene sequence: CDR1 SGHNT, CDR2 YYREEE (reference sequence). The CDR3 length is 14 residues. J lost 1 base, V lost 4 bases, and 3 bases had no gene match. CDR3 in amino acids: CASSRGQANTEAFF. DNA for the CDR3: TGTGCCAGCAGCAGGGGACAGGCGAACACTGAAGCTTTCTTT.

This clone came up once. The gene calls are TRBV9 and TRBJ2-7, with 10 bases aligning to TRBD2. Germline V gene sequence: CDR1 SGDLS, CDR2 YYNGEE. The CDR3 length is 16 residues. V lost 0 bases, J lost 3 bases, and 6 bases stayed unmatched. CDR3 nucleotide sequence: TGTGCCAGCAGCGTAGGCCTAGCGGGGGCGTTCTACGAGCAGTACTTC. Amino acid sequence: CASSVGLAGAFYEQYF.